This T cell receptor beta chain was profiled in a study of T cell responses to AZD1222 COVID-19 vaccine. Study-wide results and caveats: It was only a handful of AZD1222 recipients who were seropositive at baseline. The sample set comprised mostly white British donors with more females, and clonal diversity was possibly underestimated. In the spike-specific TCR repertoire, nearly half reportedly target unmutated variant regions.

Trimming left V 0 bases short and J 5 bases short, with 11 bases between. CDR3 length: 14 amino acids. CDR1 and CDR2 from the germline V gene are SGHRS and YFSETQ. TCRdb's table, derived via immunoSEQ multiplex PCR, lists solely in-frame clones and lacks some. The data hold around 200,000 clones, with around 94% observed a single time. Analysis merged second doses at about 4 or about 12 weeks. On this clone: As yet, its antigen is unknown.

This TCR was sampled from an adult who received the AZD1222 COVID-19 vaccine. Here the sequenced sample was peripheral blood, taken 28 days after the second AZD1222 dose. The chain joins TRBV5-1 to TRBJ1-2; D unresolved. The CDR3 nucleotides read TGCGCCAGCAGCTTGGAAGGCGGGCTGTATGGCTACACCTTC. It encodes CASSLEGGLYGYTF.